The clone carrying this T cell receptor beta chain was seen more than once but under ten times. These data come from a study of tumor-infiltrating lymphocytes in localized non-small cell lung cancer. The assay was immunoSEQ multiplex PCR, and TCRdb's table has in-frame clones only and misses some. This sample has 10,000 to 15,000 clones, with over 80% found just once. This TCR came from a human donor with non-small cell lung cancer. The sample taken for sequencing was lung tumor tissue.

CDR3 coding DNA: TGTGCCAGCAGCCCCGGACTCAGCTCTGGAAACACCATATATTTT. Translating it yields CASSPGLSSGNTIYF. J is TRBJ1-3 and V is TRBV7-8, with D unclear. V was shortened by 5 bases and J by 0 bases, with 11 bases between the two germline ends. The CDR3 is 15 amino acids. Germline V CDR1 and CDR2: SGHVS, FQNEAQ.